This T cell receptor beta chain stems from a study of lymphopenia after photon versus proton radiotherapy. The CDR3 length is 15 residues. In germline, CDR1 is MDHEN, CDR2 SYDVKM. V was cut by 6 bases and J by 0 bases, with 15 bases left in between. Generated by immunoSEQ multiplex PCR, the TCRdb table keeps only in-frame clones and is missing some. The table shows around 70,000 clones, with around 90% occurring only once. This chain joins TRBV28 and TRBJ2-7; D remains unclear. The sequencing here drew on peripheral blood, taken from a patient treated with photon-based radiotherapy. The receptor was isolated from a woman in her seventies with pancreatic cancer. The CDR3 is CASSRFWSSSYEQYF. CDR3 nucleotides: TGTGCCAGCAGCCGATTTTGGTCGAGCTCCTACGAGCAGTACTTC.